This T cell receptor beta chain appears in the sequencing data of a study of blood T cell repertoires in COVID-19. As for the study in general: The United States, Italy and Spain supplied acute and convalescent COVID-19 samples.

The CDR3 is 15 residues long. In the study's own analysis: Estimates of nucleated cell counts were drawn from the amplification of reference gene primers. Sequenced by immunoSEQ multiplex PCR; TCRdb stores in-frame clones only, minus some. V, J and clone size are taken as reported in that table, and D and trimming were inferred from the DNA itself. The table lists 50,000 to 75,000 clones, around 70% of them singletons, with less than 20% in the top ten. Material for sequencing was peripheral blood. This TCR derives from a woman aged 45-65 years with active or convalescent COVID-19. The gene calls are TRBV21-1 and TRBJ2-5; the D call of TRBD2 is as the table states it, not checked on the DNA. TRBV21-1 corresponds to a pseudogene. The CDR3 sequence is CASSKRERVQETQYF. DNA of the CDR3: TGTGCCAGCAGCAAAAGGGAGCGGGTACAAGAGACCCAGTACTTC.